The T cell receptor beta chain described here comes from a study of shared clonotypes between healthy human individuals. Study-level points and caveats: Across subsets, estimated richness was generally greater for naive than for memory populations. Read depth was anticipated to influence clonotype sharing among donors.

The data were produced by immunoSEQ multiplex PCR, yet TCRdb's version contains in-frame clones alone and is incomplete. There are some 2.1 million clones in the sample; about 95% occur only once, and around 1.1% lies in the top ten. As regards this clone: Its antigen remains unknown. Other DNA variants within this sample encode the same CDR3.

Naive CD8 cells lacked CD45RO and underwent positive selection for CCR7, leaving out terminally differentiated effector memory CD45RA+ cells. Unmatched junction bases numbered 2, after V lost 0 bases and J lost 3 bases. The CDR3 covers 15 residues. The germline gives CDR1 MGHRA, CDR2 YSYEKL. V is TRBV4-1 and J is TRBJ1-3, with 7 bases that match TRBD1. This sequence originates from a man in his late teens or twenties in good health. Material: naive CD8+ T cells sorted from blood. The CDR3 nucleotides read TGCGCCAGCAGCCAAGACGGGACAGATGGAAACACCATATATTTT. It is translated as CASSQDGTDGNTIYF.